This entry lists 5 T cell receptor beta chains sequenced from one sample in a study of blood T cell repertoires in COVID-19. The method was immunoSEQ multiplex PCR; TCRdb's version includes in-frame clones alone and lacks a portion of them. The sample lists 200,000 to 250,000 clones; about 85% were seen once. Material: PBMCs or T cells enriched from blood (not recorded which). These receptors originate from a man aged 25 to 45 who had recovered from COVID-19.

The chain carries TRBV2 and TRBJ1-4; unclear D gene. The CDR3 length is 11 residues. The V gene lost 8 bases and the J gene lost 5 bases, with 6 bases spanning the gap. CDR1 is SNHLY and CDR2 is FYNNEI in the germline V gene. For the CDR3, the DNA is TGTGCCAGCCGGGAGAATGAAAAACTGTTTTTT. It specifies CASRENEKLFF.

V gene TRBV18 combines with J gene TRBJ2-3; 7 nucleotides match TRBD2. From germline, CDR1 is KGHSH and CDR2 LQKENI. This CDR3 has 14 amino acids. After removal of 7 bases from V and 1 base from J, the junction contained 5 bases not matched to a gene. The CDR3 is CASFGLGGTDTQYF. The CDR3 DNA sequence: TGTGCCAGCTTCGGACTAGGTGGCACAGATACGCAGTATTTT. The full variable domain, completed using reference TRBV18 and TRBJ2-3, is NAGVMQNPRHLVRRRGQEARLRCSPMKGHSHVYWYRQLPEEGLKFMVYLQKENIIDESGMPKERFSAEFPKEGPSILRIQQVVRGDSAAYFCASFGLGGTDTQYFGPGTRLTVL.

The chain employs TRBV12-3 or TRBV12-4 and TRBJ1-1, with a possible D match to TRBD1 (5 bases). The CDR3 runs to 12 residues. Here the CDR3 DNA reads TGTGCGCTACTCAGGGAGAACACTGAAGCTTTCTTT. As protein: CALLRENTEAFF.

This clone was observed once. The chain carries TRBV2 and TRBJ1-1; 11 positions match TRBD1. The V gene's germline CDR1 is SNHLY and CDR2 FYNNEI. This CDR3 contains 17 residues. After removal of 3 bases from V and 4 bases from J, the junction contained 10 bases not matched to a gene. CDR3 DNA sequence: TGTGCCAGCAGTGATTGGTCGAGTGGGACAGGGGGCACTGAAGCTTTCTTT. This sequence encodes CASSDWSSGTGGTEAFF.

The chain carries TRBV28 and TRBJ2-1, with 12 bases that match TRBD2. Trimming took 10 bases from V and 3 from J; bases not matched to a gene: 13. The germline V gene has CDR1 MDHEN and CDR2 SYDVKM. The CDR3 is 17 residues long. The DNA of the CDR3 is TGTGCCACCTCAGGACTAGCGGGAACGTCAAGCTACAATGAGCAGTTCTTC. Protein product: CATSGLAGTSSYNEQFF.